These T cell receptor beta chains were read from a single sample in a study of beta chain features in type 1 diabetes. Generated by immunoSEQ multiplex PCR, the TCRdb table keeps only in-frame clones and is missing some. The sample lists approximately 130,000 clones, around a sixth seen once, with roughly 2.6% in the top ten. The sequencing input was central memory CD4+ T cells from blood. These receptors came from a man between 18 and 35 years old with type 1 diabetes. Both conserved end residues are part of each CDR3. Fields, in order: J gene, V gene, D gene, clone size, CDR3 DNA, CDR3 protein. A D gene is named only where the DNA matches it firmly. Clone size, where shown, is once, few, many, or a class for clones that have expanded.

>TRBJ2-7|TRBV9|TRBD2|.
TGTGCCAGCAGCGTAACTAGCGGGAGTTACGAGCAGTACTTC
CASSVTSGSYEQYF
>TRBJ1-1|TRBV7-2|.|.
TGTGCCAGCAGCTTAGTTTATCAGGGAGCTGAAGCTTTCTTT
CASSLVYQGAEAFF
>TRBJ2-1|TRBV10-1|.|.
TGCGCCAGCAGTGAGTACCTTACGAGGGATGAGCAGTTCTTC
CASSEYLTRDEQFF
>TRBJ2-6|TRBV19|.|.
TGTGCCAGTAGATTCGGCCGATCTGGGGCCAACGTCCTGACTTTC
CASRFGRSGANVLTF
>TRBJ1-1|TRBV25-1|.|.
TGTGCCAGCAGTGATGCGCGGGCGGGCCACACTGAAGCTTTCTTT
CASSDARAGHTEAFF
>TRBJ1-5|TRBV15|TRBD1|few
TGTGCCACCAGCAACGACAGGGGGCATCAGCCCCAGCATTTT
CATSNDRGHQPQHF
>TRBJ2-1|TRBV20-1|.|.
TGCAGTGCCTATCCCAAGGAGCAGTTCTTC
CSAYPKEQFF
>TRBJ2-5|TRBV5-4|.|.
TGTGCCAGCAGCTTGGTGGTAACTGGACAAGAGACCCAGTACTTC
CASSLVVTGQETQYF
>TRBJ1-2|TRBV6-1|TRBD1|.
TGTGCCAGCGGATCCACCGGGACAGGGGGAGGCTACACCTTC
CASGSTGTGGGYTF
>TRBJ2-5|TRBV4-3|.|.
TGCGCCAGCAGCCAAGATCGGCCGCGGGGAGCCCCAGAGACCCAGTACTTC
CASSQDRPRGAPETQYF